This T cell receptor beta chain was recovered during a study of neurological immune-mediated disorders. Time point here: longitudinal time-point 2. This CDR3 spans 16 amino acids. Looked up from germline, CDR1 is ENHRY and CDR2 is SYGVKD. The junction had 9 bases not matched to a gene; V was cut back by 5 bases and J by 2 bases. Study-level results: Patients with HTLV-1-associated myelopathy showed the most TCR clonal expansion. Those with multiple sclerosis showed the least, falling below healthy controls.

This clonotype was found many times. Its target is not known. The cDNA was synthesized by 5'RACE incorporating 10-nucleotide random UMIs. TCRdb passed the 5' RACE reads through MiXCR, listing each CDR3 protein once. The sample has about 80,000 distinct CDR3 sequences, 5.8% seen once. The sequence was collected from a woman aged 60-70 years with multiple sclerosis. The genes are TRBV10-3 and TRBJ2-7; TRBD2 matches 10 bases. The sequencing input was PBMCs. The CDR3 coding sequence is TGTGCCATCAGTCCCCGGACTAGCGGCCAACCCTACGAGCAGTACTTC. Encoded protein: CAISPRTSGQPYEQYF.